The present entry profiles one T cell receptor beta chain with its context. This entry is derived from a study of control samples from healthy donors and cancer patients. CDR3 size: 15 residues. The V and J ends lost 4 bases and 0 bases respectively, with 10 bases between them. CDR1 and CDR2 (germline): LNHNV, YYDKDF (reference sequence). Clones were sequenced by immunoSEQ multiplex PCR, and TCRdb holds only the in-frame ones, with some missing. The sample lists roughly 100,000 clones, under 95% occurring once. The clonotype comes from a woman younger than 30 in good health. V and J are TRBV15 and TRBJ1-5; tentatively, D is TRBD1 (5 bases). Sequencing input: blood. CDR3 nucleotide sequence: TGTGCCACCAGCACGGGGGATTATAGCAATCAGCCCCAGCATTTT. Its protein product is CATSTGDYSNQPQHF.